This is a list of T cell receptor beta chains from one sample in a study of regulatory T cells in long-lasting Graves disease. MiXCR was run by TCRdb on the multiplex PCR reads, yielding one entry per CDR3 protein. Of around 400,000 distinct CDR3 sequences in the sample, over 20% were seen once. The specimen comprised peripheral blood mononuclear cells (PBMCs), sampled when the disease was refractory, from a patient treated with antithyroid drugs. The source of these receptors is a female donor with Graves disease. Both conserved end residues are part of each CDR3. The order of the fields is clone size, V gene, J gene, CDR3 length, D gene, CDR3 protein, CDR3 DNA. The D gene is left open where the match is weak. Not all rows give a size; the values are once, few, many and, for expanded clones, a class.

clone_size: .; v_call: TRBV20-1; j_call: TRBJ1-1; cdr3_length: 13; d_call: .; cdr3_aa: CSADKAEVQGAFF; cdr3_nt: TGCAGTGCTGACAAGGCGGAGGTACAGGGAGCTTTCTTT
clone_size: many; v_call: TRBV11-2; j_call: TRBJ1-4; cdr3_length: 15; d_call: .; cdr3_aa: CASSLARGPNEKLFF; cdr3_nt: TGTGCCAGCAGCTTAGCACGAGGACCAAATGAAAAACTGTTTTTT
clone_size: .; v_call: TRBV20-1; j_call: TRBJ1-6; cdr3_length: 14; d_call: .; cdr3_aa: CSARDFGQGTRVLF; cdr3_nt: .
clone_size: .; v_call: TRBV4-1; j_call: TRBJ2-5; cdr3_length: 16; d_call: TRBD1; cdr3_aa: CASSQAVTGGGGTQYF; cdr3_nt: TGCGCCAGCAGCCAGGCCGTTACAGGGGGCGGGGGGACCCAGTACTTC
clone_size: .; v_call: TRBV20-1; j_call: TRBJ2-7; cdr3_length: 15; d_call: TRBD2; cdr3_aa: CSARDGSGSAYEQYF; cdr3_nt: TGCAGTGCTAGAGATGGGAGCGGGAGTGCTTACGAGCAGTACTTC
clone_size: .; v_call: TRBV24-1; j_call: TRBJ2-7; cdr3_length: 15; d_call: .; cdr3_aa: CATSDAGKGSYEQYF; cdr3_nt: TGTGCCACCAGCGATGCAGGGAAAGGGTCCTACGAGCAGTACTTC
clone_size: few; v_call: TRBV5-8; j_call: TRBJ2-5; cdr3_length: 18; d_call: TRBD2; cdr3_aa: CASSQGSAGGFNQETQYF; cdr3_nt: TGTGCCAGCAGCCAGGGTTCTGCGGGAGGATTTAACCAAGAGACCCAGTACTTC
clone_size: many; v_call: TRBV12-3/TRBV12-4; j_call: TRBJ2-7; cdr3_length: 14; d_call: .; cdr3_aa: CASSLRGTTYEQYF; cdr3_nt: TGTGCCAGCAGTTTACGGGGGACAACCTACGAGCAGTACTTC
clone_size: .; v_call: TRBV25-1; j_call: TRBJ1-1; cdr3_length: 15; d_call: TRBD1; cdr3_aa: CASSDIDRENTEAFF; cdr3_nt: TGTGCCAGCAGTGACATAGACAGGGAGAACACTGAAGCTTTCTTT
clone_size: .; v_call: TRBV6-2/TRBV6-3; j_call: TRBJ1-2; cdr3_length: 11; d_call: .; cdr3_aa: CASSEFAGYTF; cdr3_nt: TGTGCCAGCAGTGAATTCGCCGGCTACACCTTC
clone_size: .; v_call: TRBV28; j_call: TRBJ2-1; cdr3_length: 15; d_call: .; cdr3_aa: CASSFAPREYNEQFF; cdr3_nt: TGTGCCAGCAGTTTTGCTCCTAGGGAGTACAATGAGCAGTTCTTC
clone_size: few; v_call: TRBV6-1; j_call: TRBJ2-2; cdr3_length: 19; d_call: TRBD2; cdr3_aa: CASSPPRTSGSKSTGELFF; cdr3_nt: TGTGCCAGCAGTCCCCCTCGGACTAGCGGGAGTAAGAGCACCGGGGAGCTGTTTTTT
clone_size: many; v_call: TRBV28; j_call: TRBJ2-7; cdr3_length: 14; d_call: .; cdr3_aa: CASSPRDTSYEQYF; cdr3_nt: TGTGCCAGCAGTCCCAGGGACACCTCCTACGAGCAGTACTTC
clone_size: many; v_call: TRBV11-3; j_call: TRBJ2-7; cdr3_length: 15; d_call: .; cdr3_aa: CASSGRQVFFHEQYF; cdr3_nt: TGTGCCAGCAGCGGCCGACAGGTGTTCTTCCACGAGCAGTACTTC
clone_size: few; v_call: TRBV18; j_call: TRBJ2-7; cdr3_length: 13; d_call: .; cdr3_aa: CASRFGQFEEQYF; cdr3_nt: TGTGCCAGCCGCTTCGGACAGTTTGAGGAGCAGTACTTC
clone_size: few; v_call: TRBV2; j_call: TRBJ1-1; cdr3_length: 10; d_call: .; cdr3_aa: CASTGLGAFF; cdr3_nt: TGTGCCAGTACGGGACTTGGAGCTTTCTTT
clone_size: .; v_call: TRBV3-1; j_call: TRBJ2-7; cdr3_length: 15; d_call: TRBD2; cdr3_aa: CASRDLTSGSRVQYF; cdr3_nt: TGTGCCAGCAGGGACTTGACTAGCGGGAGTCGGGTGCAGTACTTC
clone_size: once; v_call: TRBV20-1; j_call: TRBJ1-1; cdr3_length: 14; d_call: TRBD1; cdr3_aa: CSAGGAGGYTEAFF; cdr3_nt: TGCAGTGCTGGGGGGGCAGGGGGGTATACTGAAGCTTTCTTT
clone_size: few; v_call: TRBV28; j_call: TRBJ2-3; cdr3_length: 16; d_call: .; cdr3_aa: CASSLFGDRSTDTQYF; cdr3_nt: TGTGCCAGCAGTTTATTTGGGGACCGGAGCACAGATACGCAGTATTTT
clone_size: .; v_call: TRBV20-1; j_call: TRBJ1-4; cdr3_length: 14; d_call: .; cdr3_aa: CSARVQGLDEKLFF; cdr3_nt: TGCAGTGCTAGGGTACAGGGATTGGATGAAAAACTGTTTTTT
clone_size: many; v_call: TRBV28; j_call: TRBJ2-6; cdr3_length: 15; d_call: .; cdr3_aa: CASSFGGSGANVLTF; cdr3_nt: TGTGCCAGCAGCTTCGGGGGCTCGGGGGCCAACGTCCTGACTTTC
clone_size: many; v_call: TRBV28; j_call: TRBJ2-2; cdr3_length: 16; d_call: TRBD1; cdr3_aa: CASRSLRGYGTGELFF; cdr3_nt: TGTGCCAGCAGGTCCCTCAGGGGGTATGGGACCGGGGAGCTGTTTTTT
clone_size: once; v_call: TRBV28; j_call: TRBJ1-2; cdr3_length: 14; d_call: .; cdr3_aa: CASSLLAGHEGYTF; cdr3_nt: TGTGCCAGCAGTTTACTGGCGGGTCATGAGGGCTACACCTTC
clone_size: many; v_call: TRBV2; j_call: TRBJ2-7; cdr3_length: 12; d_call: .; cdr3_aa: CASSVLDYEQYF; cdr3_nt: TGTGCCAGCAGTGTGCTGGACTACGAGCAGTACTTC
clone_size: few; v_call: TRBV29-1; j_call: TRBJ1-1; cdr3_length: 13; d_call: TRBD1; cdr3_aa: CSGGQGAGTEAFF; cdr3_nt: TGCAGCGGGGGACAGGGGGCGGGTACTGAAGCTTTCTTT
clone_size: many; v_call: TRBV12-3/TRBV12-4; j_call: TRBJ2-5; cdr3_length: 15; d_call: .; cdr3_aa: CASSAPPDSQETQYF; cdr3_nt: TGTGCCAGCAGTGCCCCCCCGGACAGCCAAGAGACCCAGTACTTC
clone_size: .; v_call: TRBV20-1; j_call: TRBJ1-1; cdr3_length: 17; d_call: .; cdr3_aa: CSARDVKGVPKNTEAFF; cdr3_nt: TGCAGTGCTAGAGATGTAAAGGGGGTTCCGAAGAACACTGAAGCTTTCTTT
clone_size: .; v_call: TRBV20-1; j_call: TRBJ1-1; cdr3_length: 11; d_call: .; cdr3_aa: CSAGRHTEAFF; cdr3_nt: TGCAGTGCCGGGCGTCACACTGAAGCTTTCTTT
clone_size: .; v_call: TRBV25-1; j_call: TRBJ2-7; cdr3_length: 13; d_call: TRBD2; cdr3_aa: CASGRLADYEQYF; cdr3_nt: TGTGCCAGCGGACGACTAGCCGACTACGAGCAGTACTTC
clone_size: .; v_call: TRBV11-2; j_call: TRBJ2-2; cdr3_length: 16; d_call: .; cdr3_aa: CASRLTAAPLTGELFF; cdr3_nt: TGTGCCAGCAGGCTAACAGCGGCTCCACTTACCGGGGAGCTGTTTTTT
clone_size: .; v_call: TRBV14; j_call: TRBJ1-1; cdr3_length: 13; d_call: .; cdr3_aa: CASRQGGHTEAFF; cdr3_nt: TGTGCCAGCAGGCAGGGAGGCCACACTGAAGCTTTCTTT
clone_size: .; v_call: TRBV2; j_call: TRBJ1-5; cdr3_length: 15; d_call: .; cdr3_aa: CASSYGGPNGQPQHF; cdr3_nt: TGTGCCAGCAGTTACGGGGGACCCAATGGTCAGCCCCAGCATTTT
clone_size: many; v_call: TRBV27; j_call: TRBJ1-4; cdr3_length: 18; d_call: TRBD1; cdr3_aa: CASSPHPPGQGAVEKLFF; cdr3_nt: TGTGCCAGCAGTCCGCACCCTCCGGGACAGGGGGCGGTTGAAAAACTGTTTTTT
clone_size: many; v_call: TRBV28; j_call: TRBJ2-2; cdr3_length: 16; d_call: TRBD2; cdr3_aa: CASTGLAGGLTGELFF; cdr3_nt: TGTGCCAGCACGGGACTAGCGGGAGGACTAACCGGGGAGCTGTTTTTT
clone_size: once; v_call: TRBV5-1; j_call: TRBJ1-3; cdr3_length: 15; d_call: TRBD1; cdr3_aa: CASSLGQLSGNTTYF; cdr3_nt: TGTGCCAGCAGCTTGGGACAGCTATCTGGAAACACCACATATTTT
clone_size: many; v_call: TRBV12-3/TRBV12-4; j_call: TRBJ2-5; cdr3_length: 13; d_call: .; cdr3_aa: CASSYQGRETQYF; cdr3_nt: TGTGCCAGCAGTTACCAGGGACGGGAGACCCAGTACTTC
clone_size: few; v_call: TRBV6-2/TRBV6-3; j_call: TRBJ1-5; cdr3_length: 13; d_call: .; cdr3_aa: CASSYSLGGTQHF; cdr3_nt: TGTGCCAGCAGTTACTCCCTGGGGGGCACCCAGCATTTT
clone_size: .; v_call: TRBV7-3; j_call: TRBJ2-1; cdr3_length: 15; d_call: TRBD2; cdr3_aa: CASSSSGALYNEQFF; cdr3_nt: TGTGCCAGCAGCAGTAGCGGGGCTTTATACAATGAGCAGTTCTTC
clone_size: few; v_call: TRBV5-4; j_call: TRBJ2-2; cdr3_length: 16; d_call: .; cdr3_aa: CASSLDFGGNTGELFF; cdr3_nt: TGTGCCAGCAGCTTGGACTTCGGGGGAAACACCGGGGAGCTGTTTTTT
clone_size: once; v_call: TRBV25-1; j_call: TRBJ2-1; cdr3_length: 14; d_call: .; cdr3_aa: CASSKPQGYNEQFF; cdr3_nt: TGTGCCAGCAGTAAGCCTCAGGGTTACAATGAGCAGTTCTTC
clone_size: .; v_call: TRBV12-3/TRBV12-4; j_call: TRBJ2-7; cdr3_length: 14; d_call: TRBD2; cdr3_aa: CASTAGGEGYEQYF; cdr3_nt: TGTGCCAGCACAGCTGGGGGGGAGGGCTACGAGCAGTACTTC
clone_size: many; v_call: TRBV6-5; j_call: TRBJ1-1; cdr3_length: 16; d_call: .; cdr3_aa: CASSSWGLTAYTEAFF; cdr3_nt: TGTGCCAGCAGTTCCTGGGGTCTTACGGCGTACACTGAAGCTTTCTTT
clone_size: .; v_call: TRBV7-3; j_call: TRBJ1-4; cdr3_length: 13; d_call: .; cdr3_aa: CASSPSGGGKLFF; cdr3_nt: TGTGCCAGCAGCCCCTCGGGGGGCGGAAAACTGTTTTTT
clone_size: few; v_call: TRBV20-1; j_call: TRBJ1-5; cdr3_length: 16; d_call: TRBD1; cdr3_aa: CSARGTGGRRNQPQHF; cdr3_nt: TGCAGTGCTAGAGGGACAGGGGGCCGACGCAATCAGCCCCAGCATTTT
clone_size: .; v_call: TRBV12-3/TRBV12-4; j_call: TRBJ2-3; cdr3_length: 14; d_call: .; cdr3_aa: CASTSDSGPYTQYF; cdr3_nt: TGTGCCAGCACCTCCGACAGTGGCCCTTATACGCAGTATTTT
clone_size: few; v_call: TRBV4-1; j_call: TRBJ1-5; cdr3_length: 16; d_call: .; cdr3_aa: CASSLAISGVNQPQHF; cdr3_nt: TGCGCCAGCAGCCTCGCTATTTCGGGGGTCAATCAGCCCCAGCATTTT
clone_size: many; v_call: TRBV5-6; j_call: TRBJ1-3; cdr3_length: 16; d_call: .; cdr3_aa: CASSLRRADSGNTIYF; cdr3_nt: TGTGCCAGCAGCTTGCGCAGGGCCGACTCTGGAAACACCATATATTTT
clone_size: many; v_call: TRBV25-1; j_call: TRBJ2-5; cdr3_length: 16; d_call: TRBD2; cdr3_aa: CASSGGTSGSQETQYF; cdr3_nt: TGTGCCAGCAGTGGCGGGACTAGCGGGAGCCAAGAGACCCAGTACTTC
clone_size: few; v_call: TRBV7-8; j_call: TRBJ1-1; cdr3_length: 15; d_call: .; cdr3_aa: CASSLAPALNTEAFF; cdr3_nt: TGTGCCAGCAGCTTAGCCCCCGCTTTGAACACTGAAGCTTTCTTT
clone_size: .; v_call: TRBV5-1; j_call: TRBJ1-1; cdr3_length: 14; d_call: .; cdr3_aa: CASSFNEGNTEAFF; cdr3_nt: TGCGCCAGCAGCTTTAATGAGGGGAACACTGAAGCTTTCTTT
clone_size: .; v_call: TRBV19; j_call: TRBJ2-6; cdr3_length: 15; d_call: .; cdr3_aa: CASSTTISGANVLTF; cdr3_nt: TGTGCCAGTAGTACGACAATCTCTGGGGCCAACGTCCTGACTTTC
clone_size: .; v_call: TRBV11-2; j_call: TRBJ2-2; cdr3_length: 15; d_call: .; cdr3_aa: CASSPSGRNYGELFF; cdr3_nt: TGTGCCAGCAGCCCCTCCGGACGGAATTACGGGGAGCTGTTTTTT
clone_size: few; v_call: TRBV3-1; j_call: TRBJ1-1; cdr3_length: 16; d_call: .; cdr3_aa: CASSQVLGGGRTEAFF; cdr3_nt: TGTGCCAGCAGCCAAGTATTAGGGGGAGGTCGTACTGAAGCTTTCTTT
clone_size: few; v_call: TRBV5-4; j_call: TRBJ2-5; cdr3_length: 16; d_call: TRBD2; cdr3_aa: CASTRGGTNVGETQYF; cdr3_nt: TGTGCCAGCACCCGAGGCGGGACTAACGTCGGGGAGACCCAGTACTTC
clone_size: .; v_call: TRBV11-2; j_call: TRBJ1-6; cdr3_length: 16; d_call: .; cdr3_aa: CASSLGEGSYNSPLHF; cdr3_nt: TGTGCCAGCAGCTTAGGGGAGGGCTCCTATAATTCACCCCTCCACTTT
clone_size: .; v_call: TRBV7-9; j_call: TRBJ1-2; cdr3_length: 12; d_call: .; cdr3_aa: CASSREGYGYTF; cdr3_nt: TGTGCCAGCAGCCGAGAGGGCTATGGCTACACCTTC
clone_size: many; v_call: TRBV15; j_call: TRBJ1-2; cdr3_length: 14; d_call: TRBD1; cdr3_aa: CATSSGTGGYGYTF; cdr3_nt: TGTGCCACCAGCAGTGGGACAGGGGGCTATGGCTACACCTTC
clone_size: few; v_call: TRBV3-1; j_call: TRBJ2-5; cdr3_length: 15; d_call: TRBD2; cdr3_aa: CASSQGTSGMGTQYF; cdr3_nt: TGTGCCAGCAGCCAAGGGACTAGCGGGATGGGGACCCAGTACTTC